Sequencing of this T cell receptor (beta chain) was carried out in a study of blood T cell repertoires in COVID-19. Study in general: The origin of the acute and convalescent COVID-19 samples was the United States, Italy and Spain. T cells, B-cell-depleted T cells, or PBMCs supplied cDNA or gDNA.

The study drew participants aged about 18 to 89 years from roughly 25 US areas. This clone has only one observation. In the authors' workflow: How many nucleated cells were present was estimated from reference gene primer amplification. Clones were read by immunoSEQ multiplex PCR, and TCRdb kept only the in-frame ones, dropping some. The V and J calls and clone size come from that table; D and trimming were worked out from the DNA. The sample has hundreds of thousands of clones, nearly 90% seen once; the top ten hold 1.7%. This CDR3 has 14 residues. Germline V gene data show CDR1 as SGHRS and CDR2 as YFSETQ. V was trimmed by 1 base and J by 1 base, leaving 8 bases between them.

Sequenced material: PBMCs or T cells enriched from blood (not recorded which). This chain connects TRBV5-1 to TRBJ1-2; TRBD1 is a possible D gene (5 bases). This clonotype was obtained from a woman in her late teens or twenties with acute COVID-19. The CDR3 DNA follows: TGCGCCAGCAGCTTGAATCAGGGTAACTATGGCTACACCTTC. Translated: CASSLNQGNYGYTF. The full variable domain, with the rest looked up from reference TRBV5-1 and TRBJ1-2, is KAGVTQTPRYLIKTRGQQVTLSCSPISGHRSVSWYQQTPGQGLQFLFEYFSETQRNKGNFPGRFSGRQFSNSRSEMNVSTLELGDSALYLCASSLNQGNYGYTFGSGTRLTVV.